The rows below give T cell receptor beta chains drawn from one sample of a study of cytomegalovirus exposure and HLA in healthy donors. TCRdb keeps only in-frame clones here, not all; method: immunoSEQ multiplex PCR. The sample carries approximately 210,000 clones, 70% to 80% recorded once. Material for sequencing was PBMCs. The receptors stem from a male donor in good health and CMV-seropositive. Both conserved end residues are part of each CDR3. The order of the fields is D gene, V gene, J gene, clone size, CDR3 protein, CDR3 DNA. The D gene is left open where the match is weak. Size is stated for part of the rows, as once, few or many counts, or as a class when the clone is expanded.

D: NA; V: TRBV9; J: TRBJ2-7; size: NA; CDR3: CASSGHTGSEQYF; DNA: TGTGCCAGCAGCGGACATACAGGGTCGGAGCAGTACTTC
D: NA; V: TRBV21-1; J: TRBJ1-4; size: NA; CDR3: CASRGRTATNEKLFF; DNA: TGTGCCAGCAGAGGAAGGACTGCAACTAATGAAAAACTGTTTTTT
D: TRBD2; V: TRBV19; J: TRBJ2-1; size: NA; CDR3: CASSGLAGTNEQFF; DNA: TGTGCCAGTAGTGGGCTAGCGGGGACCAATGAGCAGTTCTTC
D: TRBD1; V: TRBV27; J: TRBJ1-1; size: NA; CDR3: CASRTGGFITEAFF; DNA: TGTGCCAGCAGGACAGGGGGCTTTATCACTGAAGCTTTCTTT
D: TRBD2; V: TRBV7-2; J: TRBJ2-5; size: few; CDR3: CASSLRSLRGRGGETQYF; DNA: TGTGCCAGCAGCTTAAGGTCCCTCCGCGGGAGGGGAGGGGAGACCCAGTACTTC
D: TRBD2; V: TRBV25-1; J: TRBJ2-5; size: NA; CDR3: CASPPLAGLQETQYF; DNA: TGTGCCAGCCCACCACTAGCGGGACTCCAAGAGACCCAGTACTTC
D: TRBD2; V: TRBV5-4; J: TRBJ2-2; size: once; CDR3: CASSSGGNRLAGAPRELFF; DNA: TGTGCCAGCAGTTCGGGGGGCAACCGACTAGCGGGGGCACCCCGGGAGCTGTTTTTT
D: NA; V: TRBV7-2; J: TRBJ1-2; size: NA; CDR3: CASSLARLSGYTF; DNA: TGTGCCAGCAGCTTAGCACGCCTATCCGGCTACACCTTC
D: NA; V: TRBV5-1; J: TRBJ1-1; size: NA; CDR3: CASTLFVGGNTEAFF; DNA: TGCGCCAGCACCTTATTCGTGGGGGGGAACACTGAAGCTTTCTTT
D: TRBD1; V: TRBV6-6; J: TRBJ2-2; size: NA; CDR3: CASSYATTGARELFF; DNA: TGTGCCAGCAGTTACGCGACAACAGGGGCGAGGGAGCTGTTTTTT
D: TRBD1; V: TRBV5-1; J: TRBJ1-1; size: NA; CDR3: CASSQGTGLNTEAFF; DNA: TGCGCCAGCAGCCAAGGGACAGGGTTGAACACTGAAGCTTTCTTT
D: TRBD1; V: TRBV6-1; J: TRBJ2-4; size: NA; CDR3: CASSEQGRQGGNIQYF; DNA: TGTGCCAGCAGTGAACAAGGTCGACAGGGCGGTAACATTCAGTACTTC
D: NA; V: TRBV19; J: TRBJ2-7; size: NA; CDR3: CASSISGSGFQGEQYF; DNA: TGTGCCAGTAGTATATCGGGTTCGGGGTTTCAAGGGGAGCAGTACTTC
D: NA; V: TRBV6-5; J: TRBJ2-7; size: NA; CDR3: CASTRRGLYEQYF; DNA: TGTGCCAGCACCCGGAGGGGGCTCTACGAGCAGTACTTC
D: NA; V: TRBV7-9; J: TRBJ2-3; size: NA; CDR3: CASSPGNTDTQYF; DNA: TGTGCCAGCAGCCCGGGTAACACAGATACGCAGTATTTT
D: TRBD2; V: TRBV9; J: TRBJ2-7; size: once; CDR3: CASSPGLAGVDSYEQYF; DNA: TGTGCCAGCAGCCCCGGACTAGCGGGTGTTGACTCCTACGAGCAGTACTTC
D: NA; V: TRBV6-5; J: TRBJ1-1; size: NA; CDR3: CASSQTQGMNTEAFF; DNA: TGTGCCAGCAGCCAAACCCAGGGCATGAACACTGAAGCTTTCTTT
D: NA; V: TRBV27; J: TRBJ2-7; size: NA; CDR3: CASSLNGMVEQYF; DNA: TGTGCCAGCAGTTTAAACGGGATGGTCGAGCAGTACTTC
D: NA; V: TRBV12-5; J: TRBJ1-2; size: NA; CDR3: CASGFGDYGYTF; DNA: TGTGCTAGTGGTTTCGGGGATTATGGCTACACCTTC
D: TRBD1; V: TRBV5-6; J: TRBJ1-5; size: NA; CDR3: CASSLAGGVQPQHF; DNA: TGTGCCAGCAGCTTGGCAGGGGGCGTTCAGCCCCAGCATTTT
D: NA; V: TRBV28; J: TRBJ1-5; size: NA; CDR3: CASSSPGSNQPQHF; DNA: TGTGCCAGCAGTTCCCCGGGAAGCAATCAGCCCCAGCATTTT
D: TRBD2; V: TRBV9; J: TRBJ2-3; size: NA; CDR3: CASSASGGAGDTQYF; DNA: TGTGCCAGCAGCGCGAGCGGGGGGGCGGGAGATACGCAGTATTTT
D: TRBD1; V: TRBV15; J: TRBJ1-5; size: NA; CDR3: CATSSTGTGVQPQHF; DNA: TGTGCCACCAGCTCCACCGGGACAGGGGTTCAGCCCCAGCATTTT
D: NA; V: TRBV7-2; J: TRBJ1-5; size: NA; CDR3: CASSTDTQPQHF; DNA: TGTGCCAGCAGCACGGACACTCAGCCCCAGCATTTT
D: NA; V: TRBV11-2; J: TRBJ1-2; size: NA; CDR3: CASSSGLTPLAVAF; DNA: TGTGCCAGCAGCTCTGGACTGACCCCGCTCGCTGTGGCCTTC
D: NA; V: TRBV7-3; J: TRBJ2-1; size: NA; CDR3: CASSLWRGAYNEQFF; DNA: TGTGCCAGCAGCTTATGGCGGGGAGCCTACAATGAGCAGTTCTTC
D: TRBD1; V: TRBV9; J: TRBJ2-7; size: NA; CDR3: CASSVGGQGPGQYF; DNA: TGTGCCAGCAGCGTAGGGGGACAGGGCCCGGGGCAGTACTTC
D: NA; V: TRBV28; J: TRBJ2-1; size: NA; CDR3: CASSWASASSYNEQFF; DNA: TGTGCCAGCAGTTGGGCTAGCGCTAGCTCCTACAATGAGCAGTTCTTC
D: NA; V: TRBV27; J: TRBJ2-7; size: NA; CDR3: CASSQQGYEQYF; DNA: TGTGCCAGCAGCCAACAGGGTTACGAGCAGTACTTC
D: NA; V: TRBV6-1; J: TRBJ1-2; size: NA; CDR3: CASSEAAPQVYGYTF; DNA: TGTGCCAGCAGTGAAGCCGCCCCTCAGGTCTATGGCTACACCTTC
D: TRBD1; V: TRBV11-3; J: TRBJ1-3; size: NA; CDR3: CASSQGQGQPGNTIYF; DNA: TGTGCCAGCAGCCAGGGACAGGGGCAGCCTGGAAACACCATATATTTT
D: NA; V: TRBV6-1; J: TRBJ1-6; size: few; CDR3: CASGGGTAHNSPLHF; DNA: TGTGCCAGCGGGGGAGGGACGGCACATAATTCACCCCTCCACTTT
D: NA; V: TRBV28; J: TRBJ1-5; size: NA; CDR3: CASSFYSGNQPQHF; DNA: TGTGCCAGCAGTTTCTATTCGGGCAATCAGCCCCAGCATTTT
D: NA; V: TRBV6-1; J: TRBJ2-7; size: NA; CDR3: CASSSRELRNEQYF; DNA: TGTGCCAGCAGTTCCAGGGAACTACGGAACGAGCAGTACTTC
D: NA; V: TRBV2; J: TRBJ2-7; size: NA; CDR3: CASRPAYEQYF; DNA: TGTGCCAGCCGCCCGGCCTACGAGCAGTACTTC
D: NA; V: TRBV19; J: TRBJ1-2; size: NA; CDR3: CASTRSNYGYTF; DNA: TGTGCCAGTACGCGATCAAACTATGGCTACACCTTC
D: NA; V: TRBV30; J: TRBJ2-5; size: NA; CDR3: CAWRLRGSQETQYF; DNA: TGTGCCTGGAGGCTCCGGGGTTCCCAAGAGACCCAGTACTTC
D: NA; V: TRBV11-2; J: TRBJ1-4; size: NA; CDR3: CASSPGTKEKLFF; DNA: TGTGCCAGCAGCCCCGGGACAAAGGAAAAACTGTTTTTT
D: NA; V: TRBV28; J: TRBJ2-3; size: NA; CDR3: CATRAGVSTDTQYF; DNA: TGTGCCACACGAGCGGGCGTCAGCACAGATACGCAGTATTTT
D: TRBD2; V: TRBV18; J: TRBJ2-1; size: NA; CDR3: CASSPPSSGRTQEQFF; DNA: TGTGCCAGCTCACCACCGTCTAGCGGGAGGACTCAGGAGCAGTTCTTC
D: TRBD2; V: TRBV5-1; J: TRBJ2-1; size: NA; CDR3: CASSPSGAGNAEVYNEQFF; DNA: TGCGCCAGCAGCCCTTCAGGAGCGGGGAACGCCGAAGTTTACAATGAGCAGTTCTTC
D: TRBD2; V: TRBV7-2; J: TRBJ2-1; size: NA; CDR3: CASSLASGRDYGFF; DNA: TGTGCCAGCAGCTTGGCTAGCGGGAGAGATTATGGGTTCTTC
D: NA; V: TRBV18; J: TRBJ2-7; size: once; CDR3: CASSPGSPQHEQYF; DNA: TGTGCCAGCTCACCCGGGAGTCCGCAGCACGAGCAGTACTTC
D: NA; V: TRBV5-1; J: TRBJ2-3; size: NA; CDR3: CASSSGTFTLTDTQYF; DNA: TGCGCCAGCAGCTCCGGGACTTTTACTCTCACAGATACGCAGTATTTT
D: TRBD2; V: TRBV5-1; J: TRBJ2-1; size: NA; CDR3: CATVKDGLAGGGEQFF; DNA: TGCGCCACCGTAAAAGATGGACTAGCGGGAGGAGGTGAGCAGTTCTTC
D: TRBD2; V: TRBV5-1; J: TRBJ2-5; size: once; CDR3: CASSPGLAGGRQETQYF; DNA: TGCGCCAGCAGCCCGGGACTAGCGGGGGGACGCCAAGAGACCCAGTACTTC
D: TRBD1; V: TRBV4-3; J: TRBJ1-3; size: few; CDR3: CASSQTLTGTGNTIYF; DNA: TGCGCCAGCAGCCAAACCCTGACAGGGACTGGAAACACCATATATTTT
D: TRBD1; V: TRBV25-1; J: TRBJ2-7; size: NA; CDR3: CASNRGYEQYF; DNA: TGTGCCAGCAACAGGGGATACGAGCAGTACTTC
D: TRBD1; V: TRBV2; J: TRBJ1-3; size: NA; CDR3: CASSPGGPGNTIYF; DNA: TGTGCCAGCAGTCCAGGGGGCCCTGGAAACACCATATATTTT
D: NA; V: TRBV5-4; J: TRBJ1-1; size: NA; CDR3: CASSLEGVRGGTEAFF; DNA: TGTGCCAGCAGCTTGGAAGGGGTGCGGGGAGGCACTGAAGCTTTCTTT